This T cell receptor (beta chain) was identified in a study of cytomegalovirus exposure and HLA in healthy donors. About the research overall: About 200 million T cells yielded more than 95 million unique TCR beta sequences, as an earlier analysis found. Study-wide results and caveats: HLA alleles were associated with roughly 15,000 TCR beta sequences in a later analysis at 0.05 false discovery rate.

Germline assignment: CDR1 KGHSH and CDR2 LQKENI. The CDR3 is 15 amino acids. V lost 3 bases, J lost 2 bases, and 12 bases lay in between. PCR was performed using 60 Vbeta and 13 Jbeta primers. Original processing methods: A later analysis tallied 80 million to 100 million unique TCR beta chains, around 12 million of them shared. Libraries were prepared by immunoSEQ multiplex PCR; TCRdb keeps only in-frame clonotypes and omits some of them. V and J calls and clone size come straight from that table; D and trimming were deduced from the DNA. The data contain 140,000 to 150,000 clones, roughly 9.8% of them singletons. Comments on this clone: Its antigen is as yet unknown.

The chain recombines TRBV18 with TRBJ2-3; perhaps TRBD2 as D (6 bases). This TCR came from a man between 50 and 59 years old in good health and CMV-seronegative. Sequences were obtained from PBMCs. CDR3 DNA: TGTGCCAGCTCACCGCATAGCGGACACACAGATACGCAGTATTTT. It is translated as CASSPHSGHTDTQYF. The variable domain in full, with the rest retrieved from reference TRBV18 and TRBJ2-3, is NAGVMQNPRHLVRRRGQEARLRCSPMKGHSHVYWYRQLPEEGLKFMVYLQKENIIDESGMPKERFSAEFPKEGPSILRIQQVVRGDSAAYFCASSPHSGHTDTQYFGPGTRLTVL.